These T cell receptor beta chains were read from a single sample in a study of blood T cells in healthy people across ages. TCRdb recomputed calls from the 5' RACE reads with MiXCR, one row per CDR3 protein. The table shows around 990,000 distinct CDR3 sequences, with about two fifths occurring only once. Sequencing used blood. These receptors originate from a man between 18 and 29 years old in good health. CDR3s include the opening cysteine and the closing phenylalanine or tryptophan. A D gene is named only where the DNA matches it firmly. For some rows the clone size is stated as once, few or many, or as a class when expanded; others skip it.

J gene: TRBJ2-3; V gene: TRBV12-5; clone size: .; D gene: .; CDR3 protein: CASGLPSGDTQYF; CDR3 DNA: TGTGCTAGTGGTTTGCCTTCAGGAGATACGCAGTATTTT
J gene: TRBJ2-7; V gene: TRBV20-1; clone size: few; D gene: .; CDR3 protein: CSARTTTGAYEQYF; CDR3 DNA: TGCAGTGCCAGGACAACGACGGGCGCCTACGAGCAGTACTTC
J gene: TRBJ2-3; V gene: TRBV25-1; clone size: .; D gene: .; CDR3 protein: CASSEYDSTDTQYF; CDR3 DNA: TGTGCCAGCAGTGAATACGACAGCACAGATACGCAGTATTTT
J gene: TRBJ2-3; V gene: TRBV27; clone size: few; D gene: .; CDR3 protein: CASSLFGNTDTQYF; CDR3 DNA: TGTGCCAGCAGTTTATTTGGTAACACAGATACGCAGTATTTT
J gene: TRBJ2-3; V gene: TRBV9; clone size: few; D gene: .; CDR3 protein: CASSVGVSGRTDTQYF; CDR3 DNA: TGTGCCAGCAGCGTAGGAGTGAGCGGGCGCACAGATACGCAGTATTTT
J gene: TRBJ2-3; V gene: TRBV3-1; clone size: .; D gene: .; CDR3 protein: CASSQERDRGGINTQYF; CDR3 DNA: TGTGCCAGCAGCCAAGAACGCGACAGGGGAGGGATTAATACGCAGTATTTT
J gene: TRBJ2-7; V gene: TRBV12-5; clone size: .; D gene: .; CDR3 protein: CASGFADTPTTYEQYF; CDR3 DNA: TGTGCTAGTGGTTTCGCCGACACCCCGACAACCTACGAGCAGTACTTC
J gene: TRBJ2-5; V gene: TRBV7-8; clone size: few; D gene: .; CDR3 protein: CASSSRGGSLETQYF; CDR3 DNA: TGTGCTAGCAGCTCCAGGGGGGGTAGTTTGGAGACCCAGTACTTC
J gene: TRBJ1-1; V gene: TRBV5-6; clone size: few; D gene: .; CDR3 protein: CASTLWGRMNTEAFF; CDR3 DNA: TGTGCCAGCACCCTATGGGGCAGGATGAACACTGAAGCTTTCTTT
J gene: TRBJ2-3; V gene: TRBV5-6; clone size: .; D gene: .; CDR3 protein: CASSPTTRPGTDTQYF; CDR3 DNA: TGTGCCAGCAGCCCGACGACCCGCCCCGGCACAGATACGCAGTATTTT
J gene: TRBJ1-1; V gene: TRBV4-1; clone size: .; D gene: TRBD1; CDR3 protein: CASSQVGQGVPEAFF; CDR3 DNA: TGCGCCAGCAGCCAAGTTGGACAGGGGGTCCCTGAAGCTTTCTTT
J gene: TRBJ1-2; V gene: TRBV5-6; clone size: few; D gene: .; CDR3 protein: CANSGTVNYGYTF; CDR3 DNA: TGTGCCAACAGCGGGACCGTGAACTATGGCTACACCTTC
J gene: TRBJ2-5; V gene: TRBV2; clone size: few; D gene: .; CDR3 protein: CASSPRRDRRYQETQYF; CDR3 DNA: TGTGCCAGCAGCCCCCGGAGGGACAGAAGGTACCAAGAGACCCAGTACTTC
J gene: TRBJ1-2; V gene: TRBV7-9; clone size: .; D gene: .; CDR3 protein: CASSLTKDSLYGYTF; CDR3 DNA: TGTGCCAGCAGCTTGACTAAGGACAGCCTTTACGGCTACACCTTC
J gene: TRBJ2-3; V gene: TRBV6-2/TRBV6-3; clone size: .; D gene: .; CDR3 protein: CASSLNSGRSTDTQYF; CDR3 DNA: TGTGCCAGCAGTTTGAATTCGGGTCGATCCACAGATACGCAGTATTTT
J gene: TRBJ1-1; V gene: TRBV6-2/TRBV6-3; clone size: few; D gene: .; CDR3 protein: CASSSPKGVRFAFF; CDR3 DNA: TGTGCCAGCAGTTCGCCCAAGGGGGTGCGGTTCGCTTTCTTT
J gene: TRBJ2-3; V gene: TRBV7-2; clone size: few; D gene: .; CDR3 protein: CASSQSGTQYF; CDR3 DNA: TGTGCCAGCAGTCAGTCGGGTACGCAGTATTTT
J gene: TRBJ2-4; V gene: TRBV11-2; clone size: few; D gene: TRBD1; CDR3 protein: CASSPRLQGAFSNIQYF; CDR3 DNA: TGTGCCAGCAGCCCAAGGTTACAGGGGGCTTTTTCGAACATTCAGTACTTC
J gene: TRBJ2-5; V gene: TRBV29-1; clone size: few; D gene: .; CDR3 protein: CSVETRGLIRETQYF; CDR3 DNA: TGCAGCGTTGAGACCCGCGGGTTAATCCGAGAGACCCAGTACTTC
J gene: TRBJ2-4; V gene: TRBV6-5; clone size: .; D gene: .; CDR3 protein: CASSYSGVAKNIQYF; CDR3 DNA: TGTGCCAGCAGTTACTCGGGAGTAGCCAAAAACATTCAGTACTTC
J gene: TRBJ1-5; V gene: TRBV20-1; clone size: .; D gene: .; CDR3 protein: CSASPDLNQPQHF; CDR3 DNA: TGCAGTGCTAGCCCAGACCTCAATCAGCCCCAGCATTTT